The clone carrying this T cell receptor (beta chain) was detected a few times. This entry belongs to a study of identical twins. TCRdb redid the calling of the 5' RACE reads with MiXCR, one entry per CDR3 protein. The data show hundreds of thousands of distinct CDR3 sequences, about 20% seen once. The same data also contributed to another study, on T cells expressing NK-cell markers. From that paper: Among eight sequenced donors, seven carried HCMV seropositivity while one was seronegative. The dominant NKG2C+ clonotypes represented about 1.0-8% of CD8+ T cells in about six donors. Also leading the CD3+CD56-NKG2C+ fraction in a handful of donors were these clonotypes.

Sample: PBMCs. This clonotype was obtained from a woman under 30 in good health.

CDR3 sequence (DNA): TGTGCCAGCATCCGGACGGCCCTGGGGACCGGGGAGCTGTTTTTT. Amino acid sequence: CASIRTALGTGELFF. This rearrangement joins TRBV21-1 to TRBJ2-2; the listed D gene, TRBD2, was not tested against the DNA. TRBV21-1 is flagged as a pseudogene. The length of the CDR3 is 15 residues.